This TCR beta chain was documented in a study of blood T cell repertoires in COVID-19. Whole-study context: Collection of acute and convalescent COVID-19 samples took place in the United States, Italy and Spain. The analysed material was cDNA or gDNA that came from T cells, B-cell-depleted T cells, or PBMCs.

As originally analysed: Amplification of reference gene primers was used by the study to estimate nucleated cell counts. The repertoire was sequenced with immunoSEQ multiplex PCR; TCRdb's copy has only in-frame clones and lacks some. V and J calls plus clone size are reproduced from that table; the DNA served to infer D and trimming. The sample carries about 100,000 clones, roughly 90% recorded once. Looked up from germline, CDR1 is SGHTS and CDR2 is YDEGEE. The CDR3 is made up of 14 amino acids. The ends were cut back, 2 bases at V and 15 bases at J, with 18 bases in the middle. This clone appeared once.

This sequence was found in a man aged 65 to 79 with acute or convalescent COVID-19. Sequencing was carried out using peripheral blood. The rearrangement links TRBV5-8 to TRBJ1-6, with unresolved D. The CDR3, as DNA: TGTGCCAGCAGCTTCAGAGGGATCCTCGAGGACCTCCACTTT. As protein: CASSFRGILEDLHF.